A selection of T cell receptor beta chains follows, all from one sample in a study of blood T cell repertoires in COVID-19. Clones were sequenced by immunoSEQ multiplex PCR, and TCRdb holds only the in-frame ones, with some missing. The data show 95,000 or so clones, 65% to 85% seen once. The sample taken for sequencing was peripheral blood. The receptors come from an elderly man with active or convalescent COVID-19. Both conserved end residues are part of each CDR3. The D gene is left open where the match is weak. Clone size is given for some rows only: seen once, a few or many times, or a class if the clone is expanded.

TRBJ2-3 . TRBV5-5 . CASSLQDISPDTQYF TGTGCCAGCAGCTTACAGGACATAAGTCCAGATACGCAGTATTTT
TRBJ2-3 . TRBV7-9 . CASSLDAGEGIHTQYF TGTGCCAGCAGCTTAGACGCAGGGGAGGGGATACATACGCAGTATTTT
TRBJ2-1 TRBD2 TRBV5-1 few CASSVSGGSYNEQFF TGCGCCAGCAGCGTTAGCGGGGGGTCCTACAATGAGCAGTTCTTC
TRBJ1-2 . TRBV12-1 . CASSHTRDGRGYTF TGTGCCAGCAGCCATACCCGGGATGGCCGGGGCTACACCTTC
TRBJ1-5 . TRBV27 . CASSYRQPWAGHQPQHF TGTGCCAGCAGTTACCGGCAACCCTGGGCAGGGCATCAGCCCCAGCATTTT
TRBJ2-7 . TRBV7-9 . CASSLDEGSSYEQYF TGTGCCAGCAGCTTAGACGAGGGCAGCTCCTACGAGCAGTACTTC
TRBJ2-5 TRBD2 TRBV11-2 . CASSLDSSGVGETQYF TGTGCCAGCAGCTTAGATTCGAGCGGGGTTGGAGAGACCCAGTACTTC
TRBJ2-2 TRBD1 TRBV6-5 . CASSPLTGATGELFF TGTGCCAGCAGCCCACTAACAGGGGCCACCGGGGAGCTGTTTTTT
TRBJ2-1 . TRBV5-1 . CASSLAAGTYNEQFF TGCGCCAGCAGCTTGGCTGCGGGGACTTACAATGAGCAGTTCTTC
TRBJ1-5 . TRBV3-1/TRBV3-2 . CASSQTFPSNQPQHF TGTGCCAGCAGCCAAACATTCCCGAGCAATCAGCCCCAGCATTTT
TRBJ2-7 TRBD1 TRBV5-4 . CASSFTTGGGQYF TGTGCCAGCAGCTTTACCACAGGGGGAGGGCAGTACTTC
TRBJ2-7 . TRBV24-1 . CATRDPLRDNLSSSYEQYF TGTGCCACCAGGGATCCCCTAAGGGACAACCTATCTAGCTCCTACGAGCAGTACTTC
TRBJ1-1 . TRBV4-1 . CASSQEPLGNTEAFF TGCGCCAGCAGCCAAGAACCCCTCGGGAACACTGAAGCTTTCTTT
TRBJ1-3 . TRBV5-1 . CASSLPGTSGNTIYF TGCGCCAGCAGCTTACCAGGTACCTCTGGAAACACCATATATTTT
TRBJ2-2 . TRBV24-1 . CATSDTLPRGTGELFF TGTGCCACCAGTGATACGCTTCCCCGAGGGACCGGGGAGCTGTTTTTT
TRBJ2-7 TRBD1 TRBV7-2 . CASSLGTGGFYEQYF TGTGCCAGCAGCTTAGGAACAGGGGGTTTCTACGAGCAGTACTTC
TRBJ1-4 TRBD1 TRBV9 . CASSVAGQGANEKLFF TGTGCCAGCAGCGTAGCCGGACAGGGGGCTAATGAAAAACTGTTTTTT
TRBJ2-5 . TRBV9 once CASSVEGGTWAQYF TGTGCCAGCAGCGTTGAAGGGGGTACATGGGCCCAGTACTTC
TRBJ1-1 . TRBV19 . CASSIVENTEAFF TGTGCCAGTAGTATAGTAGAGAACACTGAAGCTTTCTTT
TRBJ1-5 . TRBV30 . CAWSVTENQPQHF TGTGCCTGGAGTGTAACAGAGAATCAGCCCCAGCATTTT
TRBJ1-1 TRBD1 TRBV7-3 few CASSPQGADTEAFF TGTGCCAGCAGCCCACAGGGGGCTGACACTGAAGCTTTCTTT
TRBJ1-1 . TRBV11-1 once CASTNGVLNTEAFF TGTGCCAGCACCAACGGGGTGTTGAACACTGAAGCTTTCTTT
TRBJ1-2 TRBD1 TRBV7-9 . CASSEGDRGYGYTF TGTGCCAGCAGCGAGGGGGACAGGGGCTATGGCTACACCTTC
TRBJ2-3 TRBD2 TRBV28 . CASSPRGSGVDTQYF TGTGCCAGCAGTCCCCGGGGTAGCGGGGTGGATACGCAGTATTTT
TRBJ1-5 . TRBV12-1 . CASSFAGGQGPNQPQHF TGTGCCAGCAGCTTTGCGGGAGGACAGGGGCCCAATCAGCCCCAGCATTTT
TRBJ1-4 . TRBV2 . CASIPNRSEKLFF TGTGCCAGCATACCTAATCGGTCTGAAAAACTGTTTTTT
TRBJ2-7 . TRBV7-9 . CASSRRTAASYEQYF TGTGCCAGCAGCCGACGGACAGCGGCTTCCTACGAGCAGTACTTC
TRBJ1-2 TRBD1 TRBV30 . CAWSADRGQGYGYTF TGTGCCTGGAGTGCCGACAGGGGGCAGGGCTATGGCTACACCTTC
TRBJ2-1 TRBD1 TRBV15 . CATSRDRGLGQKGQFF TGTGCCACCAGCAGAGATAGGGGGCTGGGCCAGAAGGGGCAGTTCTTC
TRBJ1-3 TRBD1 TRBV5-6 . CASSRGQGADTIYF TGTGCCAGCAGCCGGGGACAGGGGGCTGACACCATATATTTT
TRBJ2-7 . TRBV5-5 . CASSNTGEASYEQYF TGTGCCAGCAGCAATACAGGGGAGGCTTCCTACGAGCAGTACTTC
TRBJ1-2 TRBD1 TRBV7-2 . CASSPNRGYTDGYTF TGTGCCAGCAGCCCAAACAGGGGGTATACTGATGGCTACACCTTC
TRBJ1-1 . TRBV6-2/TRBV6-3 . CASSYGRVNTEAFF TGTGCCAGCAGTTACGGCAGGGTGAACACTGAAGCTTTCTTT
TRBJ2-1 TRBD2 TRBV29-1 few CSVEETERGVYNEQFF TGCAGCGTTGAAGAAACGGAGCGGGGGGTGTACAATGAGCAGTTCTTC
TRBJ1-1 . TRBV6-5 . CASQAGGRLWIF TGTGCCTCCCAGGCGGGGGGGCGGTTGTGGATCTTT
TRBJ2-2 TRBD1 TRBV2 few CASSASTTGRGELFF TGTGCCAGCAGTGCTTCGACGACAGGGCGCGGGGAGCTGTTTTTT
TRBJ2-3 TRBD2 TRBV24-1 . CATRAGGTDTQYF TGTGCCACCCGTGCGGGGGGCACAGATACGCAGTATTTT
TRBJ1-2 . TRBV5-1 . CPSSLERGGAGYGYTF TGCCCCAGCAGCTTGGAGCGGGGGGGCGCGGGCTATGGCTACACCTTC
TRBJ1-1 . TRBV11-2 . CASSSGGGPVTEAFF TGTGCCAGCAGCTCCGGGGGGGGGCCAGTCACTGAAGCTTTCTTT
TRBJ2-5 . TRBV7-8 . CASSLARNTQETQYF TGTGCCAGCAGCTTAGCGAGGAATACTCAGGAGACCCAGTACTTC
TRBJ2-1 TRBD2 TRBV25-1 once CASSPPLAGTDNEQFF TGTGCCAGCTCCCCGCCCCTAGCGGGGACGGACAATGAGCAGTTCTTC
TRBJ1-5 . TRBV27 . CASSLGRGVQPQHF TGTGCCAGCAGTTTAGGCAGGGGCGTTCAGCCCCAGCATTTT
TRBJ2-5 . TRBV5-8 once CASSLVLGALETQYF TGTGCCAGCAGCTTGGTGTTGGGGGCTCTAGAGACCCAGTACTTC
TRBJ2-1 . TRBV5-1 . CASSFPSQGYAYNEQFF TGCGCCAGCAGCTTCCCCTCCCAGGGGTACGCCTACAATGAGCAGTTCTTC
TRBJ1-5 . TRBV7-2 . CASSLRSTLGRGNQPQHF TGTGCCAGCAGCTTAAGATCGACATTGGGCAGGGGAAATCAGCCCCAGCATTTT
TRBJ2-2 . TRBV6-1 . CASSGNYRVDTGELFF TGTGCCAGCAGTGGCAACTACAGGGTCGACACCGGGGAGCTGTTTTTT
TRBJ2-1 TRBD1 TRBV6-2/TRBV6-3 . CASRYFLQGEQFF TGTGCCAGCAGATACTTCCTACAGGGGGAGCAGTTCTTC
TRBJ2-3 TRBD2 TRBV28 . CASSPLAGGPTDTQYF TGTGCCAGCAGCCCGCTAGCGGGGGGCCCCACAGATACGCAGTATTTT
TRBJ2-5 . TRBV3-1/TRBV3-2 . CASSQMRTQYF TGTGCCAGCAGCCAAATGCGGACCCAGTACTTC
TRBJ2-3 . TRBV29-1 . CSAPDSTDTQYF TGCAGCGCACCTGACTCAACAGATACGCAGTATTTT
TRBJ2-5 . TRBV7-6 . CASTDGGAAGEETQYF TGTGCCAGCACCGACGGAGGGGCGGCTGGGGAAGAGACCCAGTACTTC
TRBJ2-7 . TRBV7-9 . CASSLTPYEQYF TGTGCCAGCAGCCTAACTCCCTACGAGCAGTACTTC
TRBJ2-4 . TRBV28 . CASRPGGPGNIQYF TGTGCCAGCCGACCCGGGGGGCCGGGAAACATTCAGTACTTC
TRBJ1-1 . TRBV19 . CASSIGTGVTEAFF TGTGCCAGTAGTATCGGCACGGGAGTCACTGAAGCTTTCTTT
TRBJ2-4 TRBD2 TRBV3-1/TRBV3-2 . CASSSGTSGGVAKNIQYF TGTGCCAGCAGCTCCGGGACTAGCGGGGGGGTAGCCAAAAACATTCAGTACTTC